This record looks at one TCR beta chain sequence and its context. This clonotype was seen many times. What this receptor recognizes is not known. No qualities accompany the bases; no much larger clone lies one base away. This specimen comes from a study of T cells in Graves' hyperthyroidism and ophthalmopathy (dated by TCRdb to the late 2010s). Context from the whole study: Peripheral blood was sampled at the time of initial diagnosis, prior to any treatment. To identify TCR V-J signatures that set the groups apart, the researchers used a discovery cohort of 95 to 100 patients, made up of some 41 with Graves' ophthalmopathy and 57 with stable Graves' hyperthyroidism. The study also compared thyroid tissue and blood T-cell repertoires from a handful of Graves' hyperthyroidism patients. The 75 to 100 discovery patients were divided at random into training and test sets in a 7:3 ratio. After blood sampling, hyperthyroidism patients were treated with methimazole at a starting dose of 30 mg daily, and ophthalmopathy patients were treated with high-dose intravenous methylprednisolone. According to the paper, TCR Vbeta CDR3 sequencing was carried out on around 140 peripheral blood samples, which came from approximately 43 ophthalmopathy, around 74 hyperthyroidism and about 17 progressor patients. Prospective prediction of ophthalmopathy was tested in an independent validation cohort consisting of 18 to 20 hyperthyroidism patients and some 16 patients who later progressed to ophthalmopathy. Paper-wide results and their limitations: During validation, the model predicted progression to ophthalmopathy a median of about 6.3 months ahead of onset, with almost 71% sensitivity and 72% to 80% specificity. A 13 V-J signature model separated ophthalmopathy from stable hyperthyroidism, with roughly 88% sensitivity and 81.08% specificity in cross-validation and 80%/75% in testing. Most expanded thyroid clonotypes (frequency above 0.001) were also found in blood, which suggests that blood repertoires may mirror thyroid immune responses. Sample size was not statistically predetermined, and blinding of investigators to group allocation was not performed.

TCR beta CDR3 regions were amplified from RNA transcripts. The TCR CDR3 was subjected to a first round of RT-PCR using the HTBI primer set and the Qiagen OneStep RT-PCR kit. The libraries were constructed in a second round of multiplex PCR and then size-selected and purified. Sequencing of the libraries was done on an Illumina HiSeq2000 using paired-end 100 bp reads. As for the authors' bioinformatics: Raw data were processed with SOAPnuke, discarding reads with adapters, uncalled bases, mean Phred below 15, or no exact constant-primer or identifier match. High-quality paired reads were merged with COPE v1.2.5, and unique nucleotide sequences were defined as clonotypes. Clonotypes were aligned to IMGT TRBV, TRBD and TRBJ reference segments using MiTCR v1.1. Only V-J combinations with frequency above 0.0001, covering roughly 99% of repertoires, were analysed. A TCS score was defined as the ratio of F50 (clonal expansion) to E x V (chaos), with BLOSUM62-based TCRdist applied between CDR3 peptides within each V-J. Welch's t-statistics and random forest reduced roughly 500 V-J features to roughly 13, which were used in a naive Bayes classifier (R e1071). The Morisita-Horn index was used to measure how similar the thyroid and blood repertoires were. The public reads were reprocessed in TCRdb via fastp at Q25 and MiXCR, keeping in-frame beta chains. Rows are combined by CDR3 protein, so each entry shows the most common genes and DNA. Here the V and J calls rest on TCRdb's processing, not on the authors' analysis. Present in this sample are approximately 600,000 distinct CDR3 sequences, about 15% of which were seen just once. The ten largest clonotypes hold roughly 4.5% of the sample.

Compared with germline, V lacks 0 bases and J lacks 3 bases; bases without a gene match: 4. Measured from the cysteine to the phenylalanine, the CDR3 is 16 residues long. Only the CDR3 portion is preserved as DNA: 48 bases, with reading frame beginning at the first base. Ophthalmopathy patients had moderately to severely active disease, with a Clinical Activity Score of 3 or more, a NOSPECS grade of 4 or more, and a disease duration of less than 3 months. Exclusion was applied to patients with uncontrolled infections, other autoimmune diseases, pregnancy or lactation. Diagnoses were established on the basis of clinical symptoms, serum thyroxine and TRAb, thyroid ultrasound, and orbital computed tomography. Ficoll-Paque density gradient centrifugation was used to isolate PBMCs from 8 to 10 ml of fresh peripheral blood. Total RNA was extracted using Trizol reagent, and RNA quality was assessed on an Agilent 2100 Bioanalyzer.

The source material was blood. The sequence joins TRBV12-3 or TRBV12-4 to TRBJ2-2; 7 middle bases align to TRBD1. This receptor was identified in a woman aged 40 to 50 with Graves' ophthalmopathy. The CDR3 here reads CASSLAGGAYTGELFF. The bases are TGTGCCAGCAGTTTAGCAGGGGGCGCGTACACCGGGGAGCTGTTTTTT.